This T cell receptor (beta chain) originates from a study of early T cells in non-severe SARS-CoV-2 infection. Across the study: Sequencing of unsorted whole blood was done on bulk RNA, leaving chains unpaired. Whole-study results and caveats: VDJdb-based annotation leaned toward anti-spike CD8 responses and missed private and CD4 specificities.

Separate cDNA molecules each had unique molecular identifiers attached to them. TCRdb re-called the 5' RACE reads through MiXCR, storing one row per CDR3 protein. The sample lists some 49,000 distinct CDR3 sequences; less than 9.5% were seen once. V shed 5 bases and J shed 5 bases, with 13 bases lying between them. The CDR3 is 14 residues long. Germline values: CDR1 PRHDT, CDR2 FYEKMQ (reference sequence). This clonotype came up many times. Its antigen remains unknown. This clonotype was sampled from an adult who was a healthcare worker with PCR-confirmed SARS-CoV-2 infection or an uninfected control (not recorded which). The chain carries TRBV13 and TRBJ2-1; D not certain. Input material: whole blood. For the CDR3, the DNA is TGTGCCAGCAGCAACCAAGGGATCCACAATGAGCAGTTCTTC. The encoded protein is CASSNQGIHNEQFF.